Listed here is a single T cell receptor beta chain. What it binds is unknown. This PCR relied on a set of 60 Vbeta primers and 13 Jbeta primers. TCRdb keeps only in-frame clones here, not all; method: immunoSEQ multiplex PCR. The sample shows about 69,000 clones, 76% of them seen only once. The sample is drawn from a study of cytomegalovirus exposure and HLA in healthy donors. V lost 5 bases and J 3 bases, leaving 13 bases between the germline ends. The CDR3 sequence is 14 residues long. The germline V gene encodes CDR1 SEHNR and CDR2 FQNEAQ (reference sequence). Study-level findings and limits: As a later analysis revealed, most CMV-associated TCR beta chains appeared HLA-restricted.

This sequence was found in a man younger than 35 in good health and CMV-seronegative. The genes are TRBV7-9 and TRBJ1-1; D unresolved. The specimen was PBMCs. The CDR3 sequence is CASSPRAGHTEAFF. Here the CDR3 DNA reads TGTGCCAGCAGCCCAAGAGCCGGTCACACTGAAGCTTTCTTT.